This T cell receptor (beta chain) was sequenced in a study of T cell responses to AZD1222 COVID-19 vaccine. Study-wide points: Donors, mostly white British, included more females; clonal diversity was possibly underestimated. The study identified only six AZD1222 recipients as seropositive at baseline.

Sequencing was performed with immunoSEQ multiplex PCR; in TCRdb, only in-frame clones are kept and a portion is missing. This table holds tens of thousands of clones, roughly 80% found once. The length of the CDR3 is 19 residues. Germline loops: CDR1 SGHRS, CDR2 YFSETQ. The V and J ends lost 0 bases and 0 bases respectively, with 16 bases between them. Notes on this clone: What it recognizes is unknown.

The input for sequencing was peripheral blood, taken 28 days after the second AZD1222 dose. The clonotype was recovered from an adult who received the AZD1222 COVID-19 vaccine. The chain carries TRBV5-1 and TRBJ1-6; tentative D call: TRBD1 (5 bases). This CDR3 reads CASSLAGRAGSSYNSPLHF. The CDR3 nucleotides read TGCGCCAGCAGCTTGGCCGGGCGGGCAGGGAGCTCCTATAATTCACCCCTCCACTTT.